What follows are 11 T cell receptor beta chains derived from one specimen sequenced in a study of Graves' ophthalmopathy and Graves' hyperthyroidism. The authors amplified TCR beta CDR3 regions from RNA transcripts. The workflow started with a first-round RT-PCR run with HTBI primers and then moved on to a second-round multiplex PCR. Using its own MiXCR run on the multiplex PCR reads, TCRdb lists one record per CDR3 protein. The profile shows about 370,000 distinct CDR3 sequences, roughly a sixth of them singletons. The sample was peripheral blood. The receptors were gathered from an adult woman with stable Graves' hyperthyroidism.

This clonotype was seen a few times. The rearrangement uses TRBV18 and TRBJ2-4, with D hard to call. There are 13 residues in the CDR3. The germline V gene encodes CDR1 KGHSH and CDR2 LQKENI. V shed 2 bases and J shed 8 bases, with 10 bases lying between them. The CDR3 reads CASSPFNSDIQYF. CDR3 in DNA: TGTGCCAGCTCACCATTCAATTCAGACATTCAGTACTTC.

This clonotype was counted ten times or more. The chain joins TRBV20-1 to TRBJ2-7; 7 bases line up with TRBD2. V was clipped by 2 bases and J by 3 bases; unmatched bases: 13. Germline CDR1 DFQATT, CDR2 SNEGSKA (reference sequence). This CDR3 spans 16 amino acids. CDR3 loop: CSARPFKTSASYEQYF. In DNA, the CDR3 is TGCAGTGCTAGACCTTTTAAAACTAGCGCCAGCTACGAGCAGTACTTC.

This clonotype was detected many times. This chain links TRBV24-1 with TRBJ1-2; D is undetermined. The CDR3 consists of 13 residues. CDR1 and CDR2 from the germline V gene are KGHDR and SFDVKD. V was cut by 6 bases and J by 9 bases, with 16 bases left in between. CDR3 protein: CATSSPLGASYTF. The CDR3, as DNA: TGTGCCACCAGTTCCCCTTTGGGAGCCAGCTACACCTTC.

This clonotype came up many times. The CDR3 sequence is CSVEGQGNYGYTF. CDR3 in DNA: TGCAGCGTTGAAGGACAGGGAAACTATGGCTACACCTTC. The chain carries TRBV29-1 and TRBJ1-2; 7 bases line up with TRBD1. This CDR3 has 13 residues. CDR1 is SQVTM, CDR2 ANQGSEA, per germline. The ends lost 1 base at V and 2 bases at J; junction bases unmatched: 1.

This clonotype was recorded at least ten times. The chain recombines TRBV12-3 or TRBV12-4 with TRBJ1-2; no clear D. Trimming left V 8 bases short and J 0 bases short, with 10 bases between. CDR3 length equals 13 residues. The CDR3 sequence: CASGYLANYGYTF. DNA for the CDR3: TGTGCCAGCGGGTATTTAGCTAACTATGGCTACACCTTC.

Turning to this clonotype: In this CDR3 the conserved last residue, phenylalanine or tryptophan, is missing, so a read error is likely. The DNA is omitted, as the CDR3 cannot be located on it reliably, and the CDR3 follows TCRdb's listing. The rearrangement uses TRBV20-1 and TRBJ1-1; TRBD1 is the table's D call, not checked against the DNA. The CDR3 region is 16 residues in length, termini included. Germline CDR1 DFQATT, CDR2 SNEGSKA (reference sequence). Here the CDR3 reads CSARGPGQRMNTEACL.

This clonotype has just a few counts. One end of the junction does not line up with germline, which may come from a read error. J is TRBJ1-5 and V is TRBV6-1; D is ambiguous. Germline CDR1 MNHNS, CDR2 SASEGT. The CDR3 spans 16 residues. In DNA, the CDR3 is TGTGCCAGGACAACTGCTACCGTCATTAGCAATCAGCCTCAGCATTTT. Amino acid sequence: CARTTATVISNQPQHF.

In this sample, this clonotype turned up many times. V usage is TRBV28 and J usage is TRBJ1-1; tentatively, D is TRBD1 (6 bases). CDR3 length: 16 residues. Germline CDR1 is MDHEN and CDR2 is SYDVKM. Deletions cut 2 bases from V and 3 bases from J, with 16 bases between. This CDR3 reads CASSLVGARGYTEAFF. Written as DNA, the CDR3 is TGTGCCAGCAGTTTAGTGGGGGCTAGAGGGTACACTGAAGCTTTCTTT.

Many counts were recorded for this clonotype. This chain connects TRBV12-3 or TRBV12-4 to TRBJ2-5; D is unresolved. The CDR3 consists of 12 residues. Trimming pared 2 bases from V and 5 bases from J, leaving 6 bases between. CDR3 in amino acids: CASSLMGETQYF. The DNA for the CDR3 is TGTGCCAGCAGTTTAATGGGTGAGACCCAGTACTTC.

V is TRBV5-1 and J is TRBJ1-6; the match to TRBD1 covers 9 bases. Losses at the gene ends were 6 bases for V and 8 bases for J; bases not matched to a gene: 3. The CDR3 runs to 13 residues. Germline loops: CDR1 SGHRS, CDR2 YFSETQ. As DNA, the CDR3 is TGCGCCAGCACACGGGACAGGGATTCACCCCTCCACTTT. Residues: CASTRDRDSPLHF.

With regard to this clonotype: A much larger clone differs by one base, so this may be a read error. Because the CDR3 is missing its conserved closing phenylalanine or tryptophan, this is likely a read error. The V call is TRBV27, the J call TRBJ2-2; 7 nucleotides line up with TRBD1. V gave up 7 bases and J gave up 2 bases; unmatched junction bases: 4. The length of the CDR3 is 14 residues. The germline V gene has CDR1 MNHEY and CDR2 SMNVEV (reference sequence). The CDR3 spells CASNRQGNTGELFL. CDR3 DNA: TGTGCCAGCAACCGACAGGGCAACACCGGGGAGCTGTTTTTG.